The rows below give T cell receptor beta chains drawn from one sample of a study of beta chain features in type 1 diabetes. Profiling relied on immunoSEQ multiplex PCR, and the TCRdb table lists in-frame clones only, not all of them. This sample has fewer than 300,000 clones; roughly 22% occur once, and the top ten carry around 0.029%. The sequencing sample was made of naive CD4+ T cells from blood. These receptors were taken from a woman aged 40 to 49 with type 1 diabetes. CDR3s include the opening cysteine and the closing phenylalanine or tryptophan. D genes are given only for firm matches. Rows may omit the clone size; those that give it use once, few, many or a size class.

cdr3_aa cdr3_nt j_call d_call clone_size v_call
CASSVRGAGQPQHF TGTGCCAGCAGCGTACGGGGGGCTGGACAGCCCCAGCATTTT TRBJ1-5 - - TRBV9
CATQGPVWTEAFF TGTGCCACACAGGGGCCCGTTTGGACTGAAGCTTTCTTT TRBJ1-1 TRBD1 - TRBV6-5
CASSFDRGTGYTF TGTGCCAGCAGTTTCGATCGGGGGACCGGCTACACCTTC TRBJ1-2 - - TRBV27
CASSNLGGEQYF TGTGCCAGCTCCAATTTGGGGGGCGAGCAGTACTTC TRBJ2-7 - - TRBV28
CASSPGTYQETQYF TGTGCCAGCAGCCCTGGGACTTATCAAGAGACCCAGTACTTC TRBJ2-5 - few TRBV5-4
CASSLGQNTEAFF TGTGCCAGCAGCTTAGGGCAGAACACTGAAGCTTTCTTT TRBJ1-1 - - TRBV7-3
CASSPSQTSGLYNEQFF TGTGCCAGCTCACCGTCACAGACTAGCGGACTCTACAATGAGCAGTTCTTC TRBJ2-1 TRBD2 few TRBV18
CASSATGQGVAEQFF TGTGCCAGCAGCGCCACGGGACAGGGGGTGGCTGAGCAGTTCTTC TRBJ2-1 TRBD1 few TRBV9
CASRTGTPPEAFF TGTGCCAGCAGAACTGGGACTCCGCCTGAAGCTTTCTTT TRBJ1-1 - few TRBV27
CASSLGQGAEEQYF TGTGCCAGCAGCTTAGGACAGGGGGCGGAGGAGCAGTACTTC TRBJ2-7 TRBD1 - TRBV7-8
CASRTDGVNEQFF TGTGCCAGCAGAACGGACGGGGTTAATGAGCAGTTCTTC TRBJ2-1 - - TRBV2
CASSLVLSGTSAPVRQFF TGTGCCAGCAGCTTGGTATTGTCCGGGACTAGCGCCCCAGTCAGACAGTTCTTC TRBJ2-1 TRBD2 - TRBV5-4
CSVLDRISGNTIYF TGCAGCGTTTTGGACAGGATCTCTGGAAACACCATATATTTT TRBJ1-3 TRBD1 - TRBV29-1
CASSERRGNTEAFF TGTGCCAGCAGTGAACGCAGGGGAAACACTGAAGCTTTCTTT TRBJ1-1 - - TRBV2
CASSRGQINSPLHF TGTGCCAGCAGCCGGGGACAGATAAATTCACCCCTCCACTTT TRBJ1-6 TRBD1 few TRBV7-9